The present entry profiles one T cell receptor beta chain with its context. Its antigen is currently unknown. This specimen belongs to a study of blood T cells in healthy people across ages. Study results and limitations: With age, beta diversity per million T cells declined roughly linearly, significantly by 35 to 40.

With a J-beta primer mix and a sample-barcoded 5' primer, a second PCR ran about 7 to 12 cycles. From the 5' RACE reads, TCRdb called clonotypes with MiXCR, one entry per CDR3 protein. This table holds some 900,000 distinct CDR3 sequences, around 48% found once. The CDR3 loop spans 12 amino acids. The germline CDR1 and CDR2 sequences are DFQATT and SNEGSKA (reference sequence). This clonotype was obtained from a man aged 30 to 45 in good health. The sample taken for sequencing was blood. The V call is TRBV20-1, the J call TRBJ2-7; D remains ambiguous. The end of the DNA fits TRBJ2-5 better, so the J call may be wrong. For the CDR3, the DNA is TGCAGTGCACGGGCCTCGAGGGAGACCCAGTACTTC. Translation: CSARASRETQYF.